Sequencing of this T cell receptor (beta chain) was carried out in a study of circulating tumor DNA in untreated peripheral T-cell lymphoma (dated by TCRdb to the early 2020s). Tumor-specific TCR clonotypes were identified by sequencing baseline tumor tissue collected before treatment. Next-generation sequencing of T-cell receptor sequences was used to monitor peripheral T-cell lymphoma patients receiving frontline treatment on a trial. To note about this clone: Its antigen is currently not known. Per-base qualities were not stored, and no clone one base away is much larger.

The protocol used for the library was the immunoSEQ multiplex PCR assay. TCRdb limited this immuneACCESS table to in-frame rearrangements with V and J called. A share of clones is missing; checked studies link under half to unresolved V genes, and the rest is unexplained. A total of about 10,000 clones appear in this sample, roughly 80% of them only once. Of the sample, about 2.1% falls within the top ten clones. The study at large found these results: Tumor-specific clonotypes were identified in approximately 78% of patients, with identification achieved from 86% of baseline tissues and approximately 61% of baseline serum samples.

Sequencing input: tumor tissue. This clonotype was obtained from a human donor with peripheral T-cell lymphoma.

The nucleotides read TGTGCCAGCAGTGAACCGGGGACGGGATATGGCTACACCTTC. This gives the protein CASSEPGTGYGYTF. The sequence joins TRBV6-7 to TRBJ1-2, and perhaps TRBD1 as D gene, on 5 matching bases. TRBV6-7 is an ORF, and what it does is uncertain. From the cysteine through the phenylalanine, the CDR3 covers 14 amino acids. This entry keeps only the CDR3 DNA: 42 bases, framed from base 1. The V end loses 5 bases and the J end loses 5 bases, and a stretch of 15 bases separates them.